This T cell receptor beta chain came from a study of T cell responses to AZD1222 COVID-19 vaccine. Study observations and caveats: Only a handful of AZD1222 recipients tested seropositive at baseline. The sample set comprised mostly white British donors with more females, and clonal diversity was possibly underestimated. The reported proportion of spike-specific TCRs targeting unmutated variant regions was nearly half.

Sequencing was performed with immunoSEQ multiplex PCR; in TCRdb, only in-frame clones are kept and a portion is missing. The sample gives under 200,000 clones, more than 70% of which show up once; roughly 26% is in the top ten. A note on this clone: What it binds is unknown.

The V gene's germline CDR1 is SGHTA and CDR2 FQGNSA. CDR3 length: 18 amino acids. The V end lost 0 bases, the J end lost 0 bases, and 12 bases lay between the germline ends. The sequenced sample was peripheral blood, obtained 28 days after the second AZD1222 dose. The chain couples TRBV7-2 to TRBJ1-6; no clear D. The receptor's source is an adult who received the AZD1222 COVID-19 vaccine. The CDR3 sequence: CASSLALKGSSYNSPLHF. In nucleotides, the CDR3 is TGTGCCAGCAGCTTAGCGTTAAAGGGCAGCTCCTATAATTCACCCCTCCACTTT. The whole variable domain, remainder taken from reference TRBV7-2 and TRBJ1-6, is GAGVSQSPSNKVTEKGKDVELRCDPISGHTALYWYRQSLGQGLEFLIYFQGNSAPDKSGLPSDRFSAERTGGSVSTLTIQRTQQEDSAVYLCASSLALKGSSYNSPLHFGNGTRLTVT.